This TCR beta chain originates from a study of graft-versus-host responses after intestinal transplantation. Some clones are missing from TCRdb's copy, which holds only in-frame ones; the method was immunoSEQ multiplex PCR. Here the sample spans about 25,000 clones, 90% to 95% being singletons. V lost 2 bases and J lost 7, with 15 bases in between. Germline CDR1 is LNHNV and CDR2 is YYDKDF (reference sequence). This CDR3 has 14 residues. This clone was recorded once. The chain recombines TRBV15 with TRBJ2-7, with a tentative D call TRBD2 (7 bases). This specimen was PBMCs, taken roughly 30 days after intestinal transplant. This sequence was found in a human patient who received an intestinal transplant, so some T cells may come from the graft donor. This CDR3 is CATSRTLGGREQYF. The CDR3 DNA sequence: TGTGCCACCAGCAGAACGTTGGGGGGGCGGGAGCAGTACTTC.